The clone carrying this TCR beta chain has a count of ten or more. Its target is unknown. The data were obtained in a study of T-cell reconstitution after alpha-beta-depleted transplantation in children. General observations from the study: Among T cells one year after transplant, newly produced cells accounted for most counts and diversity. Where alpha-beta T cells came from about two months after transplant was reportedly several hundred expanded graft clones. There were some patients whose high TCRbeta diversity at day 60 came from surviving recipient T cells and thymic progenitors.

Unique molecular identifiers were incorporated into the prepared TCRbeta library. TCRdb itself ran the PCR reads through MiXCR, one entry per CDR3 protein. The sample records almost 500,000 distinct CDR3 sequences, 10% being singletons. Sequencing used PBMCs, obtained before TCRalphabeta/CD19-depleted stem cell transplant. This TCR derives from a child aged 2 to 9 with inherited bone marrow failure, due to receive a stem cell transplant.

CDR3 DNA: TGTGCCAGCAGCCAAGATGGTGTGGCCACCGGGGAGCTGTTTTTT. The encoded protein is CASSQDGVATGELFF. The chain employs TRBV3-1 and TRBJ2-2; unclear D gene. The CDR3 is 15 residues long. Trimming left V 0 bases short and J 4 bases short, with 9 bases between. Germline V gene sequence: CDR1 LGHDT, CDR2 YNNKEL (reference sequence). Drawing the rest from reference TRBV3-1 and TRBJ2-2, the complete variable domain is DTAVSQTPKYLVTQMGNDKSIKCEQNLGHDTMYWYKQDSKKFLKIMFSYNNKELIINETVPNRFSPKSPDKAHLNLHINSLELGDSAVYFCASSQDGVATGELFFGEGSRLTVL.